The rows below give T cell receptor beta chains drawn from one sample of a study of identical twins' blood T cells. Via MiXCR, TCRdb re-called the 5' RACE reads, giving one row per CDR3 protein. This sample carries roughly 340,000 distinct CDR3 sequences, 28% of them seen once, and the ten largest clones take 5.5% to 6.5%. Specimen: PBMCs. The receptor source for this set is a woman aged 18-49 years in good health. Each CDR3 is given with its conserved first and last residue. Fields, in order: CDR3 protein, CDR3 DNA, clone size, D gene, J gene, V gene. A D gene is named only where the DNA matches it firmly. Size values are once, few and many counts, or a class for expanded clones, and some rows have none.

CASSYGGGTEAFF | TGTGCCAGCAGTTATGGGGGGGGCACTGAAGCTTTCTTT | many | NA | TRBJ1-1 | TRBV11-1
CSVADLEAFF | TGCAGCGTTGCGGACCTTGAAGCTTTCTTT | many | NA | TRBJ1-1 | TRBV29-1
CASGQGQTFSGANVLTF | TGTGCTAGTGGCCAGGGACAGACCTTCTCTGGGGCCAACGTCCTGACTTTC | NA | TRBD1 | TRBJ2-6 | TRBV12-5
CASSLDSGTGGGGYTF | TGTGCCAGCAGCTTAGATTCAGGGACGGGGGGCGGCGGCTACACCTTC | NA | NA | TRBJ1-2 | TRBV11-3
CASSFLQGREGRWGYTF | TGTGCCAGCAGTTTCCTCCAGGGCAGGGAGGGTCGATGGGGCTACACCTTC | NA | NA | TRBJ1-2 | TRBV27
CASSNRATRAAGELFF | TGTGCCAGCAGTAATAGGGCCACCAGAGCCGCCGGGGAGCTGTTTTTT | NA | NA | TRBJ2-2 | TRBV2
CAISESTGTDNTEAFF | TGTGCCATCAGTGAGTCAACCGGGACAGACAACACTGAAGCTTTCTTT | few | TRBD1 | TRBJ1-1 | TRBV10-3
CASSGGILNTGELFF | TGTGCCAGCAGTGGCGGGATTTTAAACACCGGGGAGCTGTTTTTT | many | NA | TRBJ2-2 | TRBV12-3/TRBV12-4
CASSYPGLTGNYGYTF | TGTGCCAGCAGTTACCCGGGCCTGACGGGTAACTATGGCTACACCTTC | many | NA | TRBJ1-2 | TRBV6-2/TRBV6-3
CASSLLAGNNEQFF | TGTGCCAGCAGTCTACTAGCGGGCAACAATGAGCAGTTCTTC | many | TRBD2 | TRBJ2-1 | TRBV6-5
CSARDGLASEKLFF | TGCAGTGCTAGAGATGGGTTGGCCAGTGAAAAACTGTTTTTT | NA | NA | TRBJ1-4 | TRBV20-1
CASSRPTGGNMNTEAFF | TGTGCCAGCTCTAGACCCACGGGGGGGAACATGAACACTGAAGCTTTCTTT | NA | NA | TRBJ1-1 | TRBV3-1
CASSPLNTQYF | TGTGCCAGCAGCCCCCTTAATACGCAGTATTTT | NA | NA | TRBJ2-3 | TRBV7-8
CSVVAQGAALAKNIQYF | TGCAGCGTTGTAGCCCAAGGAGCGGCGCTAGCCAAAAACATTCAGTACTTC | few | NA | TRBJ2-4 | TRBV29-1
CASSKTGFPEAFF | TGTGCCAGTAGTAAGACAGGGTTCCCTGAAGCTTTCTTT | many | TRBD1 | TRBJ1-1 | TRBV19
CASSLALNINYGYTF | TGTGCCAGCAGCTTAGCCCTAAACATCAACTATGGCTACACCTTC | NA | NA | TRBJ1-2 | TRBV7-2
CSASHPRNTGELFF | TGCAGTGCTAGTCATCCCAGGAACACCGGGGAGCTGTTTTTT | NA | NA | TRBJ2-2 | TRBV20-1
CASSILHQPQHF | TGTGCCAGCAGCATCCTACATCAGCCCCAGCATTTT | NA | NA | TRBJ1-5 | TRBV7-2
CASSLGIGPVGGPLGYTF | TGCGCCAGCAGCTTGGGTATTGGCCCGGTGGGGGGACCACTCGGCTACACCTTC | NA | NA | TRBJ1-2 | TRBV5-1
CASSFGLAGLFF | TGTGCCAGCAGCTTCGGCCTAGCGGGCCTATTCTTC | few | TRBD2 | TRBJ2-1 | TRBV11-2
CASSLASGGTNTGELFF | TGCGCCAGCAGCTTGGCTAGCGGGGGAACGAACACCGGGGAGCTGTTTTTT | few | TRBD2 | TRBJ2-2 | TRBV5-1
CASSLGIGIGGYGYTF | TGCGCCAGCAGCTTGGGAATCGGCATCGGGGGATATGGCTACACCTTC | NA | NA | TRBJ1-2 | TRBV5-1
CASGLSGRRVYEQYF | TGTGCCAGCGGCTTAAGTGGACGAAGGGTCTACGAGCAGTACTTC | NA | NA | TRBJ2-7 | TRBV7-9
CSVAEVMNTEAFF | TGCAGCGTTGCGGAGGTCATGAACACTGAAGCTTTCTTT | many | NA | TRBJ1-1 | TRBV29-1
CASSQDLGDLNEQFF | TGTGCCAGCAGCCAAGATCTCGGGGATCTCAATGAGCAGTTCTTC | few | NA | TRBJ2-1 | TRBV3-1
CSARDPGVNEAFF | TGCAGTGCTAGAGATCCAGGGGTAAATGAAGCTTTCTTT | NA | NA | TRBJ1-1 | TRBV20-1
CASSLSNPYQGLNYGYTF | TGTGCCAGCAGCCTATCTAACCCGTACCAGGGACTAAACTATGGCTACACCTTC | NA | NA | TRBJ1-2 | TRBV7-8
CSGGDGNTEAFF | TGCAGTGGGGGGGACGGGAACACTGAAGCTTTCTTT | NA | NA | TRBJ1-1 | TRBV20-1
CASSLGNRGWAFF | TGTGCCAGCAGCTTAGGGAACAGGGGATGGGCTTTCTTT | NA | TRBD1 | TRBJ1-1 | TRBV7-2
CSVLLGNTEAFF | TGCAGCGTTCTTCTGGGGAACACTGAAGCTTTCTTT | few | NA | TRBJ1-1 | TRBV29-1
CSARDEEPGQGADEQYF | TGCAGTGCTAGAGATGAGGAACCGGGACAGGGGGCGGACGAGCAGTACTTC | few | TRBD1 | TRBJ2-7 | TRBV20-1
CASSLNQDSNQPQHF | TGTGCCAGCAGTTTAAACCAGGATAGCAATCAGCCCCAGCATTTT | NA | NA | TRBJ1-5 | TRBV12-3/TRBV12-4
CASRYPGRSPTFF | TGTGCCAGTAGATATCCAGGGCGTTCCCCAACTTTCTTT | NA | NA | TRBJ1-1 | TRBV19
CASSHLSGNEQFF | TGCGCCAGCAGCCACCTTAGCGGGAATGAGCAGTTCTTC | many | TRBD2 | TRBJ2-1 | TRBV4-3
CASSLDPREQSQFF | TGTGCCAGCAGCTTAGATCCGCGGGAGCAGTCACAGTTCTTC | few | TRBD2 | TRBJ2-1 | TRBV7-2
CASIFGGYNSPLHF | TGTGCCAGCATTTTTGGGGGTTACAATTCACCCCTCCACTTT | NA | NA | TRBJ1-6 | TRBV27
CASSPGVDYGYTF | TGTGCCAGCAGTCCTGGCGTGGACTATGGCTACACCTTC | NA | NA | TRBJ1-2 | TRBV6-5
CASSVEGTDNQPHHF | TGTGCCAGCAGCGTAGAAGGGACAGACAATCAGCCCCACCATTTT | NA | TRBD1 | TRBJ1-5 | TRBV9
CASSLGRYGDSPLHF | TGCGCCAGCAGCTTGGGGAGGTATGGAGATTCACCCCTCCACTTT | NA | NA | TRBJ1-6 | TRBV5-1
CASSYEFRGIDEQYF | TGTGCCAGCAGTTACGAGTTCAGGGGTATCGACGAGCAGTACTTC | NA | NA | TRBJ2-7 | TRBV6-2/TRBV6-3
CASRRMQGDTEAFF | TGTGCCAGCAGACGAATGCAGGGGGACACTGAAGCTTTCTTT | NA | TRBD1 | TRBJ1-1 | TRBV5-6
CASSQLGQGGTRAGYTF | TGTGCCAGCAGCCAACTCGGACAAGGGGGGACAAGAGCTGGCTACACCTTC | NA | NA | TRBJ1-2 | TRBV14
CASSESGGESNTEAFF | TGTGCCAGCAGTGAATCAGGGGGCGAGTCGAACACTGAAGCTTTCTTT | many | TRBD1 | TRBJ1-1 | TRBV2
CASSQDWQRASTDTQYF | TGCGCCAGCAGCCAAGATTGGCAGCGGGCCAGCACAGATACGCAGTATTTT | NA | NA | TRBJ2-3 | TRBV4-3
CASSIVQGESPLHF | TGTGCCAGTAGTATAGTCCAGGGAGAGTCACCCCTCCACTTT | NA | NA | TRBJ1-6 | TRBV19
CASSPRTGFNEQFF | TGTGCCAGCAGCCCTCGGACAGGGTTCAATGAGCAGTTCTTC | NA | TRBD1 | TRBJ2-1 | TRBV9
CSARPTDYNEQFF | TGCAGCGCTCGTCCGACAGACTACAATGAGCAGTTCTTC | NA | NA | TRBJ2-1 | TRBV20-1
CASSTRTAREAFF | TGTGCCAGCAGTACTCGGACAGCCCGTGAAGCTTTCTTT | few | NA | TRBJ1-1 | TRBV27
CSAIGKSLNTEAFF | TGCAGTGCCATCGGGAAAAGCTTGAACACTGAAGCTTTCTTT | NA | NA | TRBJ1-1 | TRBV20-1
CSAADREGPLHF | TGCAGTGCTGCCGACCGGGAGGGACCCCTCCACTTT | NA | NA | TRBJ1-6 | TRBV20-1
CASSLCSGSKRDTEYF | TGTGCCAGCAGCTTATGTAGCGGGAGTAAGAGGGATACGGAGTATTTT | NA | TRBD2 | TRBJ2-3 | TRBV7-9
CSVEGVQGSTAF | TGCAGCGTTGAGGGGGTACAGGGTTCTACCGCTTTC | many | NA | TRBJ2-1 | TRBV29-1
CASSLGGGRVLSTEAFF | TGTGCCAGCAGCTTAGGAGGAGGGCGAGTTCTGAGCACTGAAGCTTTCTTT | NA | NA | TRBJ1-1 | TRBV5-4
CASSLAISSGNTIYF | TGTGCCAGCAGCTTGGCCATTAGCTCTGGAAACACCATATATTTT | few | NA | TRBJ1-3 | TRBV7-2
CASSWTAGIEAFF | TGTGCCAGCAGCTGGACAGCGGGAATTGAAGCTTTCTTT | few | NA | TRBJ1-1 | TRBV7-2
CASSLGRYTEAFF | TGTGCCAGCAGCTTAGGACGTTACACTGAAGCTTTCTTT | many | NA | TRBJ1-1 | TRBV7-6
CTSSLGGQAETQYF | TGTACCAGTAGTCTCGGGGGGCAGGCGGAGACCCAGTACTTC | NA | NA | TRBJ2-5 | TRBV19
CASSLLTGTSLNEQFF | TGTGCCAGCAGCTTACTAACCGGGACTAGTTTGAATGAGCAGTTCTTC | NA | TRBD2 | TRBJ2-1 | TRBV7-9
CASSYSAGATKETQYF | TGTGCCAGCAGTTACTCGGCGGGGGCAACGAAAGAGACCCAGTACTTC | NA | NA | TRBJ2-5 | TRBV6-5
CSESIGGGTEAFF | TGCAGCGAATCCATCGGAGGAGGAACTGAAGCTTTCTTT | many | NA | TRBJ1-1 | TRBV29-1